This T cell receptor beta chain was sequenced in a study of tumor and adjacent non-tumor tissue in lung cancer. Study-wide background: Some 4.2 million productive TCRbeta reads were obtained per sample on average.

Trimming removed 4 bases at V and 4 bases at J, with 13 bases between. CDR1 is DFQATT and CDR2 is SNEGSKA in the germline V gene (reference sequence). This CDR3 has 14 amino acids. The library came from three nested PCR rounds adapted from ARM-PCR protocols. TCRdb passed the multiplex PCR reads through MiXCR, listing each CDR3 protein once. The sample contains 120,000 to 150,000 distinct CDR3 sequences, around 67% of which appear only once. Study results and caveats: Tumor tissue had significantly higher TCR diversity than normal lung.

In its sample, this clonotype was seen many times. Its antigen is as yet unknown. This sample's RNA came from whole unsorted tissue. Sequences were obtained from lung tumor tissue. The chain carries TRBV20-1 and TRBJ2-2, with D tentatively TRBD1 (6 bases). The TCR originated in a man aged 55 to 69 with small cell lung cancer. The CDR3 DNA reads as TGCAGTGCTACAGGGGAATCGGTCACCGGGGAGCTGTTTTTT. This gives the protein CSATGESVTGELFF.